Presented here are 24 T cell receptor beta chains from one specimen sequenced in a study of T-cell memory formation after mild COVID-19. TCRdb re-derived calls from the 5' RACE reads in MiXCR, one entry per CDR3 protein. The table includes about 430,000 distinct CDR3 sequences, 15% to 20% detected once. Sequencing was carried out using PBMCs or a T cell subset sorted from them (not recorded which). Every receptor here comes from a man between 18 and 35 years old who had mild COVID-19 (a few samples of this study predate the infection). Cell type and time point are not known.

J is TRBJ1-2 and V is TRBV7-9, with D unresolved. Trimming took off 8 bases at V and 0 bases at J, with 4 bases between the two ends. Germline CDR1 SEHNR, CDR2 FQNEAQ (reference sequence). The CDR3 contains 11 residues. CDR3 region: CASETNYGYTF. DNA of the CDR3: TGTGCCAGCGAGACTAACTATGGCTACACCTTC.

V and J are TRBV6-2 or TRBV6-3 and TRBJ2-7; D remains unclear. The CDR3 length is 8 residues. The germline V gene encodes CDR1 MNHEY and CDR2 SVGEGT. The CDR3 sequence is CASSYSHV. CDR3 bases: TGTGCCAGCAGTTACTCTCACGTC.

There are a few counts of this clonotype. The rearrangement uses TRBV7-9 and TRBJ1-2; D gene uncertain. Trimming pared 5 bases from V and 4 bases from J, leaving 8 bases between. From germline, CDR1 is SEHNR and CDR2 FQNEAQ (reference sequence). This CDR3 is 12 amino acids long. The CDR3, as DNA: TGTGCCAGCAGCCCTGTCGCCTATGGCTACACCTTC. Amino acids: CASSPVAYGYTF.

This chain connects TRBV6-5 to TRBJ2-5; possibly TRBD1 or TRBD2 for D (6 bases each). The CDR3 runs 15 residues. Deletions cut 4 bases from V and 2 bases from J, with 14 bases between. The germline gives CDR1 MNHEY, CDR2 SVGAGI. The DNA of the CDR3 is TGTGCCAGCAGTTCTATCCCGGGGGCACAAGAGACCCAGTACTTC. Protein sequence: CASSSIPGAQETQYF.

As for this clonotype: This may come from a read error, since a much larger clone is one base off. The chain joins TRBV7-2 to TRBJ1-2; a weak D match, TRBD1 (5 bases). CDR3 length: 14 residues. Germline V gene data show CDR1 as SGHTA and CDR2 as FQGNSA. The CDR3 protein is CASSLVGQGDGYAF. The CDR3 DNA reads as TGTGCCAGCAGCTTAGTGGGGCAGGGTGACGGCTACGCCTTC.

This clonotype was seen only a few times. The rearrangement uses TRBV7-9 and TRBJ1-3; D gene ambiguous. Trimming pared 3 bases from V and 0 bases from J, leaving 6 bases between. The CDR3 spans 14 residues. Per germline, CDR1 SEHNR and CDR2 FQNEAQ (reference sequence). The chain's CDR3 is CASSFPTSGNTIYF. The CDR3 DNA sequence: TGTGCCAGCAGCTTCCCGACCTCTGGAAACACCATATATTTT.

This clonotype was counted a few times. The chain employs TRBV6-2 or TRBV6-3 and TRBJ1-1; no clear D gene. Germline V lookup: CDR1 MNHEY, CDR2 SVGEGT. This CDR3 is 12 amino acids long. V was clipped by 6 bases and J by 7 bases, with 12 bases between them. CDR3 loop: CASSRWTLEAFF. CDR3 coding DNA: TGTGCCAGCAGCCGATGGACTCTTGAAGCTTTCTTT.

This clonotype came up a few times. The rearrangement uses TRBV30 and TRBJ2-7; D gene unclear. Trimming pared 4 bases from V and 1 base from J, leaving 5 bases between. Germline lookup yields CDR1 GTSNPN and CDR2 SVGIG (reference sequence). The CDR3 sequence is 11 residues long. The CDR3 sequence: CAWTTSYEQYF. In DNA, the CDR3 is TGTGCCTGGACTACTTCCTACGAGCAGTACTTC. The entire variable domain, with the rest obtained from reference TRBV30 and TRBJ2-7, is as follows: SQTIHQWPATLVQPVGSPLSLECTVEGTSNPNLYWYRQAAGRGLQLLFYSVGIGQISSEVPQNLSASRPQDRQFILSSKKLLLSDSGFYLCAWTTSYEQYFGPGTRLTVT.

The chain uses TRBV6-5 and TRBJ1-5; D gene uncertain. The germline V gene has CDR1 MNHEY and CDR2 SVGAGI. There are 14 residues in the CDR3. The V gene lost 0 bases and the J gene lost 6 bases, with 9 bases spanning the gap. This CDR3 is CASSYSGMGQPQHF. CDR3 bases: TGTGCCAGCAGTTACTCGGGCATGGGTCAGCCCCAGCATTTT.

This clonotype was detected a few times. The V gene is TRBV5-1, the J gene TRBJ2-7; 13 bases are a match to TRBD2. The ends lost 4 bases at V and 4 bases at J; junction bases unmatched: 5. The CDR3 runs to 15 residues. Germline V gene sequence: CDR1 SGHRS, CDR2 YFSETQ. The CDR3 reads CASSRRLAGGYEQYF. CDR3 bases: TGCGCCAGCAGCCGCCGACTAGCGGGGGGATACGAGCAGTACTTC.

This clonotype was recorded only once. This chain links TRBV27 with TRBJ2-7, with a possible D match to TRBD1 (6 bases). Germline CDR1 MNHEY, CDR2 SMNVEV (reference sequence). This CDR3 has 15 residues. The V and J ends lost 5 bases and 2 bases respectively, with 16 bases between them. The CDR3 DNA is TGTGCCAGCAGTCCTCTAGACAGGATCCCCTACGAGCAGTACGTC. As protein: CASSPLDRIPYEQYV.

The V gene is TRBV6-5, the J gene TRBJ2-2; D perhaps matches TRBD2 (5 bases). Trimming shortened V by 1 base and J by 5 bases, and 8 bases separated the two germline ends. Germline CDR1 is MNHEY and CDR2 is SVGAGI. This CDR3 has 14 residues. DNA for the CDR3: TGTGCCAGCAGTTACTGGGAGAGTACCGGGGAGCTGTTTTTT. This sequence encodes CASSYWESTGELFF.

This clonotype was detected a few times. The chain carries TRBV4-3 and TRBJ1-4, with D unclear. Trimming cost V 0 bases and J 10 bases, with 9 bases left between them. This CDR3 contains 13 residues. Germline loops: CDR1 LGHNA, CDR2 YSLEER. The CDR3 region has the DNA TGCGCCAGCAGCCAAGAAAGGGTAGGAAAACTGTTTTTT. Its translation: CASSQERVGKLFF.

In this sample, this clonotype turned up a few times. The chain has TRBV5-5 and TRBJ1-6, with D perhaps TRBD1 (6 bases). Trimming stripped 6 bases from V and 11 bases from J, with 18 bases between. The CDR3 has 14 amino acids. Germline CDR1 and CDR2: SGHKS and YYEKEE (reference sequence). The chain's CDR3 is CASTLPTGPAPLHF. The CDR3 DNA reads as TGTGCCAGCACCCTCCCGACAGGCCCTGCACCCCTCCACTTT. Together with reference TRBV5-5 and TRBJ1-6, the CDR3 gives the full variable domain: DAGVTQSPTHLIKTRGQQVTLRCSPISGHKSVSWYQQVLGQGPQFIFQYYEKEERGRGNFPDRFSARQFPNYSSELNVNALLLGDSALYLCASTLPTGPAPLHFGNGTRLTVT.

This clonotype appeared many times. This chain joins TRBV5-1 and TRBJ2-1; 12 bases align to TRBD2. The V gene's germline CDR1 is SGHRS and CDR2 YFSETQ. There are 15 residues in the CDR3. The V segment lost 5 bases and the J segment 6 bases; nucleotides outside the gene matches: 6. CDR3: CASSPLAGGRNEQFF. The CDR3 nucleotides read TGCGCCAGCAGTCCACTAGCGGGGGGCCGCAATGAGCAGTTCTTC.

The table lists this clonotype with a few counts. V gene TRBV6-5 combines with J gene TRBJ1-1; D may be TRBD1 (5 bases). V lost 7 bases to trimming and J lost 6 bases, with 9 bases between them. From germline, CDR1 is MNHEY and CDR2 SVGAGI. The CDR3 is 11 residues long. The CDR3 DNA reads TGTGCCAGCATCTCAGGGTCTGAAGCTTTCTTT. Protein sequence: CASISGSEAFF.

This chain joins TRBV7-3 and TRBJ2-5; 11 nucleotides line up with TRBD2. This CDR3 has 14 residues. V shed 5 bases, J shed 5 bases, and the junction held 4 bases outside the gene matches. The germline gives CDR1 SGHTA, CDR2 FQGTGA. In nucleotides, the CDR3 is TGTGCCAGCAGCAATAGCGGGGGGGATGAGACCCAGTACTTC. Its protein is CASSNSGGDETQYF. The full variable domain, completed using reference TRBV7-3 and TRBJ2-5, is GAGVSQTPSNKVTEKGKYVELRCDPISGHTALYWYRQSLGQGPEFLIYFQGTGAADDSGLPNDRFFAVRPEGSVSTLKIQRTERGDSAVYLCASSNSGGDETQYFGPGTRLLVL.

The rearrangement links TRBV23-1 to TRBJ2-5; 11 bases agree with TRBD1. TRBV23-1 is placed among ORFs of uncertain function. This CDR3 comprises 18 residues. Losses at the gene ends were 9 bases for V and 3 bases for J; bases not matched to a gene: 18. The CDR3 region is CARPPITRDRGSEETQYF. The CDR3 DNA reads TGCGCCAGACCACCCATCACAAGGGACAGGGGGTCAGAAGAGACCCAGTACTTC.

This clonotype was observed a handful of times. J is TRBJ2-1 and V is TRBV7-8; TRBD2 agrees at 8 bases. The CDR3 spans 17 residues. From germline, CDR1 is SGHVS and CDR2 FQNEAQ. The V and J ends lost 0 bases and 7 bases, in that order; junction bases with no gene match: 11. CDR3 DNA: TGTGCCAGCAGCTTAGCCTCCGGGGCGGGGGGAAGGAATGAGCAGTTCTTC. It specifies CASSLASGAGGRNEQFF. Complete variable domain (other parts from reference TRBV7-8 and TRBJ2-1): GAGVSQSPRYKVAKRGQDVALRCDPISGHVSLFWYQQALGQGPEFLTYFQNEAQLDKSGLPSDRFFAERPEGSVSTLKIQRTQQEDSAVYLCASSLASGAGGRNEQFFGPGTRLTVL.

The chain employs TRBV24-1 and TRBJ2-5; D is ambiguous. V was trimmed by 9 bases and J by 5 bases, leaving 15 bases between them. CDR3 length: 13 residues. The V gene's germline CDR1 is KGHDR and CDR2 SFDVKD. The DNA of the CDR3 is TGTGCCACCGTCTTATCGCCTAGGGAGACCCAGTACTTC. Its translation is CATVLSPRETQYF.

This clonotype was detected only a few times. This chain uses TRBV20-1 with TRBJ1-1; no firm D call. CDR3 size: 14 residues. Trimming stripped 1 base from V and 0 bases from J, with 9 bases between. Germline V CDR1 and CDR2: DFQATT, SNEGSKA (reference sequence). CDR3 DNA: TGCAGTGCTAGAGTAGGGCACATGAACACTGAAGCTTTCTTT. Translation: CSARVGHMNTEAFF.

This clonotype was observed many times. The chain has TRBV5-1 and TRBJ2-7, with TRBD1 matching over 7 bases. Germline CDR1 is SGHRS and CDR2 is YFSETQ. Trimming removed 4 bases from V and 7 bases from J; junction bases left unmatched: 5. The CDR3 totals 12 residues. The CDR3 DNA reads TGCGCCAGCAGCACCACAGGGGATGAGCAGTACTTC. Amino acid sequence: CASSTTGDEQYF.

CDR3 sequence (DNA): TGTGCCAGCAACCTTACACCCAGGGGCAGTATTTCACCCCTCCACTTT. It translates to CASNLTPRGSISPLHF. The chain combines TRBV5-6 with TRBJ1-6, with D possibly being TRBD1 (6 bases). Germline V gene lookup returns CDR1 SGHDT and CDR2 YYEEEE. Trimming pared 6 bases from V and 9 bases from J, leaving 22 bases between. The CDR3 has 16 amino acids.

The sample holds many counts of this clonotype. This chain uses TRBV4-1 with TRBJ2-5; D may be TRBD1 or TRBD2 (5 bases each). The V end lost 1 base, the J end lost 4 bases, and 10 bases lay between the germline ends. CDR3 length: 14 amino acids. CDR1 MGHRA and CDR2 YSYEKL come from the germline V gene. CDR3 sequence reads: CASSQGNGAETQYF. CDR3 sequence (DNA): TGCGCCAGCAGCCAAGGGAACGGGGCAGAGACCCAGTACTTC.